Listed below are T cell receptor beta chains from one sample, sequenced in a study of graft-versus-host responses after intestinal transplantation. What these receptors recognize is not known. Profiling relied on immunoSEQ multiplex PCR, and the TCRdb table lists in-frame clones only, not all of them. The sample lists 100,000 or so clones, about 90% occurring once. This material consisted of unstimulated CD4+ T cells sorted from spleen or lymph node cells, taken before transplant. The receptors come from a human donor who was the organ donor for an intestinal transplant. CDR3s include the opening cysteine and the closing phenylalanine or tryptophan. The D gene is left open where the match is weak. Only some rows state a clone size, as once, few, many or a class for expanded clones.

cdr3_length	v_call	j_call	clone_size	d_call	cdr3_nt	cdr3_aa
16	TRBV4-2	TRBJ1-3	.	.	TGTGCCAGCAGCCAAGCGGCGGGTTCCGAAGGAAACACCATATATTTT	CASSQAAGSEGNTIYF
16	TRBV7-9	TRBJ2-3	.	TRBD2	TGTGCCAGCAGCTTATATGCGACTAGCGGCCCAGATACGCAGTATTTT	CASSLYATSGPDTQYF
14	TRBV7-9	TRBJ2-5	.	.	TGTGCCAGCAGCTTATATCCGCCCCAAGAGACCCAGTACTTC	CASSLYPPQETQYF
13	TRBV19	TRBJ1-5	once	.	TGTGCCAGTAGTATAGAGGGGGATCAGCCCCAGCATTTT	CASSIEGDQPQHF
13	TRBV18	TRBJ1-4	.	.	TGTGCCAGCTCACCCTTGGGTAATGAAAAACTGTTTTTT	CASSPLGNEKLFF
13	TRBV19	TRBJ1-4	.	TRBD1	TGTGCCAGTTCGGCAGGGGGTTGGGAAAAACTGTTTTTT	CASSAGGWEKLFF
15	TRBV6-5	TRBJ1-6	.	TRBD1	TGTGCCAGCAGTTACTCTACAGGGGGCTTTTCACCCCTCCACTTT	CASSYSTGGFSPLHF
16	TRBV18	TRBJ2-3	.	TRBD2	TGTGCCAGCTCACCACGACTAGCGGGATACACAGATACGCAGTATTTT	CASSPRLAGYTDTQYF
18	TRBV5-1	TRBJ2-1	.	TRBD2	TGCGCCAGCAGCTTAAAATATAGCGGGGGGGCGATCTTTAATGAGCAGTTCTTC	CASSLKYSGGAIFNEQFF
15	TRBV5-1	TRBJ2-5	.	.	TGCGCCAGCAGGTCCGGGGGGCCGGGTGGAGAGACCCAGTACTTC	CASRSGGPGGETQYF
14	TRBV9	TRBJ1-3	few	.	TGTGCCAGCAGCGTAGGAAACTCTGGAAACACCATATATTTT	CASSVGNSGNTIYF
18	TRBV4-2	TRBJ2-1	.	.	TGTGCCAGCAGCCAAGTAGGTGGGGTAGGGAGGCCATACAATGAGCAGTTCTTC	CASSQVGGVGRPYNEQFF
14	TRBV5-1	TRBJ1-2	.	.	TGCGCCAGCAGCTTGGATTTGGAGGCTGACGGCTACACCTTC	CASSLDLEADGYTF
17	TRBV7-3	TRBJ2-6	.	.	TGTGCCAGCAGCCTGGGCAGGAACACTCGCGGGGCCAACGTCCTGACTTTC	CASSLGRNTRGANVLTF
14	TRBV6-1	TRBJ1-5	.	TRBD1	TGTGCCAGCACCGGACAGGGGGGATATCAGCCCCAGCATTTT	CASTGQGGYQPQHF
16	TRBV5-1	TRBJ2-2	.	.	TGCGCCAGCAGCTTCAGCCAGGGAAGGAACACCGGGGAGCTGTTTTTT	CASSFSQGRNTGELFF
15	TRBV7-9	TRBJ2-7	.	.	TGTGCCAGCAGCGGCCAAGGACTTAAACCCGACGAGCAGTACTTC	CASSGQGLKPDEQYF
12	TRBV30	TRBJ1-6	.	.	TGTGCCTGGGCCGGGTTCAATTCACCCCTCCACTTT	CAWAGFNSPLHF
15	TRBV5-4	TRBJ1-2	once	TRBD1	TGTGCCAGCAGCTTGAAAGGACAGGGGGTCTATGGCTACACCTTC	CASSLKGQGVYGYTF
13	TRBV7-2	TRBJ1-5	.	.	TGTGCCAGCAGCTTAGTCGGGGGTCAGCCCCAGCATTTT	CASSLVGGQPQHF
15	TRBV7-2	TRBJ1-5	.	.	TGTGCCAGCAGCCCGACCGGGTGGGAGAATCAGCCCCAGCATTTT	CASSPTGWENQPQHF
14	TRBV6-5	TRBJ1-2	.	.	TGTGCCAGCAGTTACTCGAGAGCTAACTATGGCTACACCTTC	CASSYSRANYGYTF
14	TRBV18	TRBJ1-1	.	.	TGTGCCAGCTCACCACCAGGGTGGAGTACTGAAGCTTTCTTT	CASSPPGWSTEAFF
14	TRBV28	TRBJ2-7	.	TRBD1	TGTGCCAGCAGCGCCCCCGGGACAGGTTACGAGCAGTACTTC	CASSAPGTGYEQYF
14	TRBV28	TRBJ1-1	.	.	TGTGCCAGCAGTGGGAGGGGCACCGGCACTGAAGCTTTCTTT	CASSGRGTGTEAFF
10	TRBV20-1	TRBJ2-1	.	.	TGCAGTGCTAGGGACAATGAGCAGTTCTTC	CSARDNEQFF
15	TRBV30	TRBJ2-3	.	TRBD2	TGTGCCTGGAGACAGACCGGGGGGAGGGCAGATACGCAGTATTTT	CAWRQTGGRADTQYF
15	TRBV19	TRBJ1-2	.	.	TGTGCCAGTAGTACCCCCGTGGGCGGCTCCTATGGCTACACCTTC	CASSTPVGGSYGYTF
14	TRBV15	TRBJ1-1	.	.	TGTGCCACCAGCAGAGAAGGAGGGAACACTGAAGCTTTCTTT	CATSREGGNTEAFF
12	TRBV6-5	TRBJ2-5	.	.	TGTGCCAGCAGGACTATCGGAGAGACCCAGTACTTC	CASRTIGETQYF
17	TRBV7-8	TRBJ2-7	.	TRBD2	TGTGCCAGCAGCAACGTTGGTTTAGCGGGGGAGACCTACGAGCAGTACTTC	CASSNVGLAGETYEQYF
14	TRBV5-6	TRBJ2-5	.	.	TGTGCCAGCAGCCCGGTCGGCAGGGAAGAGACCCAGTACTTC	CASSPVGREETQYF